The rows below give T cell receptor beta chains drawn from one sample of a study of blood T cells in healthy people across ages. TCRdb re-derived calls from the 5' RACE reads in MiXCR, one entry per CDR3 protein. In the table there are 1,800,000 or so distinct CDR3 sequences, 30% to 40% of which are singletons. Sequencing was done on a sample of blood. The source of these receptors is a human donor in good health. The CDR3 runs from the conserved cysteine through the conserved F or W. Each record gives: clone size, D gene, V gene, J gene, CDR3 protein, CDR3 DNA. A D gene is named only where the DNA matches it firmly. Size tells how often a clone was seen (once, few, many) or the class of an expanded clone, and some rows leave it out.

many	-	TRBV20-1	TRBJ1-2	CSAAKGGTNYGYTF	TGCAGTGCCGCGAAAGGGGGAACTAACTATGGCTACACCTTC
-	-	TRBV11-3	TRBJ1-2	CASSPNRAGSDGYTF	TGTGCCAGCAGCCCAAACAGGGCGGGTTCGGACGGCTACACCTTC
few	-	TRBV15	TRBJ1-6	CATSRGVGLPSNSPLHF	TGTGCCACCAGCAGAGGTGTGGGCTTGCCTTCTAATTCACCCCTCCACTTT
few	-	TRBV18	TRBJ2-7	CASSPVGFEQYF	TGTGCCAGCTCACCGGTGGGGTTCGAGCAGTACTTC
few	-	TRBV14	TRBJ2-5	CASSQGTRTQYF	TGTGCCAGCAGCCAAGGAACCAGGACCCAGTACTTC
-	TRBD1	TRBV5-1	TRBJ2-2	CASSLVGDRDTGELFF	TGCGCCAGCAGCTTGGTGGGGGACAGGGACACCGGGGAGCTGTTTTTT
few	-	TRBV27	TRBJ1-1	CASSFGIMNTEAFF	TGTGCCAGCAGTTTCGGCATCATGAACACTGAAGCTTTCTTT
once	-	TRBV5-5	TRBJ1-1	CASSQSLPPGPGTEAFF	TGTGCCAGCAGCCAAAGCCTGCCGCCGGGGCCGGGCACTGAAGCTTTCTTT
-	TRBD1	TRBV10-3	TRBJ2-2	CAISDPGGYVGELFF	TGTGCCATCAGTGACCCAGGGGGCTATGTCGGGGAGCTGTTTTTT
few	-	TRBV19	TRBJ1-4	CASSIEGRSNEKLFF	TGTGCCAGTAGTATCGAAGGACGGAGTAATGAAAAACTGTTTTTT
-	TRBD1	TRBV20-1	TRBJ1-4	CSARVPGQEHEKLFF	TGCAGTGCTAGAGTTCCGGGACAGGAGCATGAAAAACTGTTTTTT
once	TRBD2	TRBV7-2	TRBJ2-1	CASSLVGGGDLHNEQFF	TGTGCCAGCAGCTTAGTTGGGGGGGGAGATCTTCACAATGAGCAGTTCTTC
-	TRBD1	TRBV10-3	TRBJ2-1	CAISEPGQPDNEQFF	TGTGCCATCAGTGAACCGGGACAGCCAGACAATGAGCAGTTCTTC
-	-	TRBV7-2	TRBJ1-1	CASSSLDRLNTEAFF	TGTGCCAGCAGCTCTTTAGACAGACTGAACACTGAAGCTTTCTTT
-	-	TRBV4-2	TRBJ1-5	CASSQDRQVAQPQHF	TGTGCCAGCAGCCAAGATCGACAGGTAGCACAGCCCCAGCATTTT
many	-	TRBV12-3/TRBV12-4	TRBJ2-3	CASTLGVTDTQYF	TGTGCCAGCACTCTAGGCGTGACAGATACGCAGTATTTT
-	-	TRBV28	TRBJ1-5	CASSFSGAYGNQPQHF	TGTGCCAGCAGTTTCTCCGGGGCTTATGGCAATCAGCCCCAGCATTTT
-	TRBD1	TRBV7-2	TRBJ2-5	CASSAVTGPETQYF	TGTGCCAGCAGCGCCGTGACAGGGCCAGAGACCCAGTACTTC
once	TRBD1	TRBV15	TRBJ2-5	CATSRDFGTATRSKETQYF	TGTGCCACCAGCAGAGATTTTGGGACAGCCACTAGAAGTAAAGAGACCCAGTACTTC
-	-	TRBV7-2	TRBJ2-2	CASSATPNTGELFF	TGTGCCAGCAGTGCAACCCCGAACACCGGGGAGCTGTTTTTT
few	TRBD1	TRBV29-1	TRBJ2-3	CSVDRGRVTQYF	TGCAGCGTTGACAGGGGGCGGGTTACGCAGTATTTT
-	-	TRBV10-3	TRBJ1-2	CAISDPRTPGGYTF	TGTGCCATCAGTGATCCCCGGACACCGGGTGGCTACACCTTC
-	TRBD1	TRBV4-1	TRBJ2-1	CASSPATGEYNEQFF	TGCGCCAGCAGCCCAGCGACAGGGGAGTACAATGAGCAGTTCTTC
-	TRBD1	TRBV10-3	TRBJ1-2	CAIRTGGDYGYTF	TGTGCCATCAGGACAGGGGGGGACTATGGCTACACCTTC
few	TRBD1	TRBV7-9	TRBJ1-2	CASSLALGQGSGYTF	TGTGCCAGCAGCTTAGCGCTGGGACAGGGAAGTGGCTACACCTTC
-	TRBD2	TRBV20-1	TRBJ2-3	CSARVMRLAGANTDTQYF	TGCAGTGCTAGAGTGATGCGACTAGCGGGGGCCAACACAGATACGCAGTATTTT
few	-	TRBV12-3/TRBV12-4	TRBJ1-2	CASSRGGRDYGYTF	TGTGCCAGCAGCCGGGGCGGGAGGGACTATGGCTACACCTTC